A single sample gave rise to the 11 T cell receptor beta chains below, sequenced in a study of cytomegalovirus exposure and HLA in healthy donors. The primer mix had 60 Vbeta and 13 Jbeta primers. The assay was immunoSEQ multiplex PCR, and TCRdb's table has in-frame clones only and misses some. The repertoire holds 110,000 to 150,000 clones, over 80% seen once, with less than 1.5% in the top ten. Material: PBMCs. Every receptor here comes from a female donor in good health and CMV-seronegative.

The V gene is TRBV5-1, the J gene TRBJ2-7, with D tentatively TRBD2 (6 bases). This CDR3 region has 16 residues. V gave up 4 bases and J gave up 3 bases, with 20 bases separating them. Germline V gives CDR1 SGHRS, CDR2 YFSETQ. The CDR3 protein is CASSPSPSGVSYEQYF. CDR3 sequence (DNA): TGCGCCAGCAGCCCCTCCCCTTCGGGAGTAAGCTACGAGCAGTACTTC.

The chain joins TRBV19 to TRBJ1-5, with D uncertain. The CDR3 has 15 residues. V was shortened by 5 bases and J by 5 bases, with 16 bases between the two germline ends. CDR1 and CDR2 from the germline V gene are LNHDA and SQIVND (reference sequence). The CDR3 sequence: CASSQPRGPHQPQHF. The CDR3 region has the DNA TGTGCCAGTAGTCAGCCAAGAGGGCCTCATCAGCCCCAGCATTTT.

This chain joins TRBV6-5 and TRBJ2-1, with TRBD1 identical over 10 bases. The CDR3 extends over 14 amino acids. V gave up 5 bases and J gave up 9 bases; unmatched junction bases: 7. Germline CDR1 MNHEY, CDR2 SVGAGI. The CDR3 DNA follows: TGTGCCAGCAGTCCACGACAGGGGGCAAGTGAGCAGTTCTTC. Its translation is CASSPRQGASEQFF.

This clone appeared a single time. The rearrangement joins TRBV19 to TRBJ1-5; 8 bases align to TRBD1. The CDR3 totals 12 residues. Germline CDR1 is LNHDA and CDR2 is SQIVND (reference sequence). After removal of 9 bases from V and 4 bases from J, the junction contained 2 bases not matched to a gene. CDR3 residues: CASRTGNQPQHF. The CDR3, as DNA: TGTGCCAGCAGGACAGGGAATCAGCCCCAGCATTTT.

Only one count was recorded for this clone. The chain carries TRBV28 and TRBJ2-1, with 8 bases aligning to TRBD2. Germline V gives CDR1 MDHEN, CDR2 SYDVKM. The CDR3 extends over 14 amino acids. Trimming took 1 base from V and 7 from J; bases not matched to a gene: 3. CDR3 DNA sequence: TGTGCCAGCAGTTTATTAGCTAGCGGGAATGAGCAGTTCTTC. Its translation: CASSLLASGNEQFF.

The chain combines TRBV10-3 with TRBJ2-1; 9 bases are shared with TRBD2. Trimming at V came to 3 bases and at J to 4 bases, leaving 16 bases not matched to a gene. The CDR3 is 19 residues long. Looked up from germline, CDR1 is ENHRY and CDR2 is SYGVKD. In DNA form, the CDR3 reads TGTGCCATCAGTGAAGGGATACTCCGGCGGGAGGGCGGGTACAATGAGCAGTTCTTC. This codes for CAISEGILRREGGYNEQFF.

The chain employs TRBV13 and TRBJ2-1; 13 bases fit TRBD2. Germline-derived CDR1 and CDR2 are PRHDT and FYEKMQ (reference sequence). CDR3 size: 16 residues. V dropped 4 bases and J dropped 7; count of bases not matched to a gene: 7. CDR3 sequence: CASSSKLAGGGNEQFF. CDR3 nucleotides: TGTGCCAGCAGCTCAAAACTAGCGGGAGGGGGAAATGAGCAGTTCTTC.

The CDR3 nucleotides read TGTGCCAGTACCACGACAGGACTCAATCAGCCCCAGCATTTT. Translated: CASTTTGLNQPQHF. The genes are TRBV19 and TRBJ1-5; the D gene is possibly TRBD1 (6 bases). The CDR3 runs 14 residues. Germline V CDR1 and CDR2: LNHDA, SQIVND (reference sequence). V lost 7 bases and J lost 3, with 13 bases in between.

The genes are TRBV29-1 and TRBJ2-7, with TRBD2 matching 11 bases. CDR3 size: 13 residues. Germline V gene sequence: CDR1 SQVTM, CDR2 ANQGSEA. Trimming took 7 bases from V and 4 from J; bases not matched to a gene: 6. CDR3 sequence: CSAKTSGTYEQYF. As DNA, the CDR3 is TGCAGCGCCAAGACTAGCGGGACTTACGAGCAGTACTTC.

This clone appeared a few times. In nucleotides, the CDR3 is TGTGCCAGCAGTGAATCGACAGGGGGCATTGGGACTGAAGCTTTCTTT. Translating it yields CASSESTGGIGTEAFF. V and J are TRBV6-1 and TRBJ1-1, with 10 bases matching TRBD1. CDR1 MNHNS and CDR2 SASEGT come from the germline V gene. There are 16 residues in the CDR3. Trimming at V came to 2 bases and at J to 5 bases, leaving 8 bases not matched to a gene.

The chain is built from TRBV25-1 and TRBJ1-2; D is uncertain. Per the germline V gene, CDR1 is MGHDK and CDR2 is SYGVNS. The V and J ends lost 3 bases and 6 bases respectively, with 11 bases between them. The CDR3 spans 13 residues. CDR3 DNA sequence: TGTGCCAGCAGTGATTCGGGGTGGGATGGCTACACCTTC. Protein sequence: CASSDSGWDGYTF.